These T cell receptor beta chains were read from a single sample in a study of human T cells and chemical hapten exposure. Using its own MiXCR run on the RACE reads, TCRdb lists one record per CDR3 protein. The sample carries approximately 180,000 distinct CDR3 sequences, almost 30% recorded once. The sequencing used whole blood, collected in connection with sensitization to the hapten diphenylcyclopropenone (DPC). These receptors originate from a woman in her twenties or thirties with alopecia areata. Some clones in this sample may be carry-over from other donors' samples. CDR3s include the opening cysteine and the closing phenylalanine or tryptophan. The D gene is left open where the match is weak. Clone size is given for some rows only: seen once, a few or many times, or a class if the clone is expanded.

v_call	clone_size	j_call	d_call	cdr3_nt	cdr3_aa
TRBV3-1	.	TRBJ1-2	.	TGTGCCAGCAGTTTGGACAGATACTATGGCTACACCTTC	CASSLDRYYGYTF
TRBV28	.	TRBJ1-1	TRBD1	TGTGCCAGCAGTTCAACGATAGGACAGGGGTTGGGCACTGAAGCTTTCTTT	CASSSTIGQGLGTEAFF
TRBV5-4	few	TRBJ2-3	.	TGTGCCAGCAGCCAGGGGGGTACTAGCACAGATACGCAGTATTTT	CASSQGGTSTDTQYF
TRBV4-1	few	TRBJ2-1	.	TGCGCCAGCAGCCTACTATTCAGCTCCTACAATGAGCAGTTCTTC	CASSLLFSSYNEQFF
TRBV27	.	TRBJ1-1	.	TGTGCCAGCAGTACCCGGCTCGTTGCCCTGAACACTGAAGCTTTCTTT	CASSTRLVALNTEAFF
TRBV2	few	TRBJ2-1	.	TGTGCCAGCAGTGGACTCGCCTCCTACAATGAGCAGTTCTTC	CASSGLASYNEQFF
TRBV7-9	.	TRBJ1-5	.	TGTGCCAGCAGCAGACAGGATAGCAATCAGCCCCAGCATTTT	CASSRQDSNQPQHF
TRBV28	many	TRBJ2-2	TRBD1	TGTGCCAGCAGTCCTGGGACAGGGGCCGGGGAGCTGTTTTTT	CASSPGTGAGELFF
TRBV5-1	.	TRBJ1-1	.	TGCGCCAGCAGTAGGGGGGCGAACACTGAAGCTTTCTTT	CASSRGANTEAFF
TRBV29-1	few	TRBJ2-3	TRBD2	TGCAGCGTTGAAGGCGGGGGTGGCACAGATACGCAGTATTTT	CSVEGGGGTDTQYF
TRBV7-2	.	TRBJ2-5	.	TGTGCCAGCAGCTCGTACTTAAAAGAGACCCAGTACTTC	CASSSYLKETQYF
TRBV19	.	TRBJ2-7	.	TGTGCCAGTAGTATAGTGGCAGGCAGCTACGAGCAGTACTTC	CASSIVAGSYEQYF
TRBV4-1	.	TRBJ2-3	TRBD2	TGCGCCAGCAGCCAAGAGAACCTAGCGGGAGTTGAAGATACGCAGTATTTT	CASSQENLAGVEDTQYF
TRBV4-1	.	TRBJ2-5	.	TGCGCCAGCAGCTCCCGATGGTGGACCCAGTACTTC	CASSSRWWTQYF
TRBV29-1	few	TRBJ1-1	.	TGCAGCGTTGGAAGGGGGATAGGGGTCACTGAAGCTTTCTTT	CSVGRGIGVTEAFF
TRBV12-3/TRBV12-4	.	TRBJ1-5	.	TGTGCCAGCAGTTTCGGACGGCCTAGCAATCAGCCCCAGCATTTT	CASSFGRPSNQPQHF
TRBV20-1	.	TRBJ2-7	.	TGCAGTGCTAGACCCCTCTGGGGCTCCTACGAGCAGTACTTC	CSARPLWGSYEQYF
TRBV6-4	few	TRBJ2-2	TRBD1	TGTGCCAGCAGTGACCCGAGAGAGAAGGACAGGGGGACCGGGGAGCTGTTTTTT	CASSDPREKDRGTGELFF
TRBV11-2	few	TRBJ2-1	.	TGTGCCAGCAGCCCTCCGGATGTTGTTGAGCAGTTCTTC	CASSPPDVVEQFF
TRBV28	.	TRBJ2-5	TRBD2	TGTGCCAGCAGTTCCGGGGGGACTACACAAGAGACCCAGTACTTC	CASSSGGTTQETQYF
TRBV5-1	.	TRBJ1-1	.	TGCGCCAGCAGCCCCAGCCCTCTGAACACTGAAGCTTTCTTT	CASSPSPLNTEAFF
TRBV2	.	TRBJ1-1	.	TGTGCCAGCAGTGAAGGGGGGTTCCCTGAAGCTTTCTTT	CASSEGGFPEAFF
TRBV29-1	few	TRBJ2-1	TRBD2	TGCAGCGTTGAATTTTTAGCGGGGGTTAACAATGAGCAGTTCTTC	CSVEFLAGVNNEQFF
TRBV6-2/TRBV6-3	.	TRBJ2-7	.	TGTGCCAGCAGTTACGGACAGAGGGACGAGCAGTACTTC	CASSYGQRDEQYF
TRBV4-2	few	TRBJ2-1	TRBD2	TGTGCCAGCAGCGCACTAGCGGGAATCAATGAGCAGTTCTTC	CASSALAGINEQFF
TRBV5-1	few	TRBJ2-1	TRBD1	TGCGCCAGCAGCCGAACGACAGGGCCCTACAATGAGCAGTTCTTC	CASSRTTGPYNEQFF